This T cell receptor (beta chain) appears in the sequencing data of a study of human CD8 memory T cell subsets (TCRdb year 2020). Broadly, across the study: TCRbeta repertoires of stem-like (TSTEM), progenitor exhausted-like (TPEX) and effector memory CD8+ T cell subsets were compared to assess their clonal relationships. TCRbeta repertoires were obtained from TSTEM, TPEX and effector memory subsets contributed by each of roughly 6 donors. The paper's findings and limits, for the study overall: Only TCRbeta chains were sequenced, and the repertoire comparisons were based on about six donors and tested using paired t-tests with Bonferroni correction. The stem-like TSTEM and TPEX subsets each shared clonotypes with effector memory cells, but the TSTEM and TPEX repertoires had minimal overlap with each other, suggesting distinct antigen spectra. Greater repertoire diversity in TSTEM than in TPEX subsets was suggested by Chao1 estimates, potentially reflecting a broader range of specificities. Normalized Shannon-Wiener diversity was similarly high in TSTEM and TPEX subsets, while effector memory subsets were less diverse by comparison.

The CDR1 and CDR2 encoded by the germline V gene are SGHRS and YFSETQ. From cysteine to phenylalanine, the CDR3 is 15 amino acids long. DNA for this receptor is not on file. The listed sequencing device is NextSeq 550. A Human TCR Profiling Kit was used to prepare UMI-labeled 5' RACE TCRbeta libraries. Every TCRbeta library was prepared in parallel, with the same number of PCR cycles used for all of the libraries. As for the original processing: Each TCRbeta library contained between roughly 2,600 and 18,000 functional CDR3beta clonotypes. MIGEC 1.2.9 handled UMI extraction and consensus assembly, with a minimum of three reads required per UMI. MiXCR 3.0.3 was used to extract in-frame CDR3beta repertoires. Diversity metrics were computed in VDJtools 1.2.1 after downsampling each sample to 42,000 randomly selected UMIs. For the top 3,000 clones of each sample pair, the repertoire overlap metrics D, R and F2 were calculated in VDJtools. The reads went through TCRdb reprocessing, and each CDR3 protein sequence gets one entry with no DNA. These V and J calls are TCRdb output, not the study's own analysis. The sample table includes more than 6,500 distinct CDR3 sequences. In total, the top ten clones hold about 22% of the sample.

CCR7+ PD-1- TIGIT- cells were the ones classified as stem-like memory CD8+ T cells (TSTEM). Density gradient separation was used to isolate peripheral blood mononuclear cells from buffy coats of healthy donors. In the study, total CD8+ T cells were enriched by negative magnetic separation with EasySep or MojoSort CD8+ T cell isolation kits. An RNeasy Mini Kit was used to extract total RNA from duplicate vials of roughly 150,000 sorted CD8+ T cells per subset. PBMCs were used either fresh or after being cryopreserved in fetal bovine serum containing roughly 9.8% DMSO. CD8+ T cell subsets were sorted to purity by fluorescence-activated cell sorting on a FACSAria III. As regards this clonotype: Its antigen is unknown.

The sequence is built from TRBV5-1 and TRBJ2-3; TCRdb gives TRBD1 as the D gene, but with no DNA this cannot be confirmed. The sample consisted of CD8+ stem-like memory T cells (TSCM and TCM) sorted from PBMCs. Interpreted using the paper, the cell subset or site label stands for: stem-like memory CD8 T cells (TSTEM), CCR7+ PD-1- TIGIT-. The TCR was taken from a human donor in good health. CDR3 sequence: CASRPGDGRTDTQYF.